The clone carrying this TCR beta chain is medium-sized in the sample. Its specificity is not known. V was clipped by 6 bases and J by 3 bases, with 16 bases between them. CDR1 and CDR2 (germline): SNHLY, FYNNEI. The CDR3 consists of 15 residues. The data are from a study of breast tumors, draining lymph nodes, adjacent tissues. TCRdb itself ran the multiplex PCR reads through MiXCR, one entry per CDR3 protein. The sample carries roughly 23,000 distinct CDR3 sequences, approximately 61% recorded once. Overall study results and limits: The data were judged consistent with most tumor T cells coming from lymph node and expanding in tumor. That most tumor T cells come from lymph nodes remained unproven. Tumors had less TCR diversity than lymph nodes, more than nontumor tissue. Tumor and nontumor repertoires were significantly more similar in luminal-like than in basal-like breast cancer.

This TCR derives from a female donor with breast cancer. Some clones in this sample may be carry-over from other donors' samples. The chain joins TRBV2 to TRBJ2-3, with D perhaps TRBD2 (6 bases). The sample taken for sequencing was tumor-adjacent breast tissue. This CDR3 reads CASRLTGVGTDTQYF. CDR3 bases: TGTGCCAGCAGACTTACGGGAGTTGGAACAGATACGCAGTATTTT.